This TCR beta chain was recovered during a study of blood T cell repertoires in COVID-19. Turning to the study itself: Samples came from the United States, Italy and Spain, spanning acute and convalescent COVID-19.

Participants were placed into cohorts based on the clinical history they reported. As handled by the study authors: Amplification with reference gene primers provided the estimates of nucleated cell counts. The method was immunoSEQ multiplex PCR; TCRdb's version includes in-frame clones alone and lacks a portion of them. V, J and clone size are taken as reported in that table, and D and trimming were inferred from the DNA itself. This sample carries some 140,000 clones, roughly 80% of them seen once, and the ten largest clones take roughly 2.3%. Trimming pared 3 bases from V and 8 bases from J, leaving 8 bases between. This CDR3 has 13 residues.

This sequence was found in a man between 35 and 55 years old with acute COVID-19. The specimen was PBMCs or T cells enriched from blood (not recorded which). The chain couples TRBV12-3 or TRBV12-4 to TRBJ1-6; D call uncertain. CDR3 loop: CASSLKSYSPLHF. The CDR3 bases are TGTGCCAGCAGTTTGAAAAGCTATTCACCCCTCCACTTT.